These 28 T cell receptor beta chains were sequenced from one sample in a study of T cells after yellow fever vaccination. TCRdb reanalysed the 5' RACE reads using MiXCR and keeps one entry per CDR3 protein. The sample gives fewer than 450,000 distinct CDR3 sequences, around a tenth of which show up once; 18% is in the top ten. The sample here was PBMCs, taken on the day of the first yellow fever vaccination. Receptors were obtained from a man aged 18 to 35 who received the YFV17D yellow fever vaccine.

There are a few counts of this clonotype. The chain uses TRBV27 and TRBJ2-7, with 12 bases fitting TRBD1. This CDR3 has 14 residues. V lost 5 bases to trimming and J lost 6 bases; unmatched junction nucleotides: 5. Germline CDR1 and CDR2: MNHEY and SMNVEV (reference sequence). This CDR3 reads CASSPGTGGGEQYF. The CDR3 nucleotides read TGTGCCAGCAGTCCCGGGACAGGGGGCGGCGAGCAGTACTTC.

This clonotype appeared many times. The chain joins TRBV24-1 to TRBJ2-3; D is ambiguous. V dropped 4 bases and J dropped 0 bases, with 4 bases sitting between them. This CDR3 is 13 amino acids long. The germline CDR1 and CDR2 sequences are KGHDR and SFDVKD. CDR3: CATSEASTDTQYF. The DNA of the CDR3 is TGTGCCACCAGTGAAGCTAGCACAGATACGCAGTATTTT.

The gene calls are TRBV5-1 and TRBJ1-6; no definite D call. V lost 4 bases, J lost 10 bases, and 18 bases lay in between. The CDR3 spans 15 residues. Germline CDR1 SGHRS, CDR2 YFSETQ. This CDR3 reads CASSPGFPVGSPLHF. The CDR3 DNA sequence: TGCGCCAGCAGCCCGGGCTTCCCAGTGGGATCACCCCTCCACTTT.

This clonotype was seen a handful of times. V gene TRBV7-2 combines with J gene TRBJ1-6; tentative D call: TRBD1 (5 bases). The V and J ends lost 3 bases and 9 bases respectively, with 15 bases between them. CDR1 is SGHTA and CDR2 is FQGNSA in the germline V gene. The CDR3 has 15 amino acids. CDR3 nucleotide sequence: TGTGCCAGCAGCTTCATGGGGGGATTAGTTTCACCCCTCCACTTT. Translation: CASSFMGGLVSPLHF.

This clonotype has a count of ten or more. V gene TRBV11-2 combines with J gene TRBJ2-2; 7 nucleotides match TRBD1. Germline-derived CDR1 and CDR2 are SGHAT and FQNNGV. Losses at the gene ends were 3 bases for V and 8 bases for J; bases not matched to a gene: 6. The CDR3 is 14 residues long. CDR3 DNA sequence: TGTGCCAGCAGCTTTCTTCGACAGGGAGGGGAGCTGTTTTTT. Encoded protein: CASSFLRQGGELFF.

The chain has TRBV10-3 and TRBJ2-3; 10 bases agree with TRBD1. Germline V CDR1 and CDR2: ENHRY, SYGVKD. The CDR3 is 14 amino acids. The junction had 10 bases not matched to a gene; V was cut back by 11 bases and J by 5 bases. Here the CDR3 reads CAVLTGGWGDTQYF. The CDR3 bases are TGTGCCGTCTTGACAGGGGGCTGGGGAGATACGCAGTATTTT.

This clonotype was observed a few times. The CDR3 region is CASGPYREYTGELFF. In DNA form, the CDR3 reads TGTGCCAGCGGACCCTACCGCGAGTACACCGGGGAGCTGTTTTTT. The chain couples TRBV7-3 to TRBJ2-2; D is uncertain. The ends were cut back, 8 bases at V and 3 bases at J, with 16 bases in the middle. The CDR3 is 15 residues long. CDR1 and CDR2 (germline): SGHTA, FQGTGA.

This clonotype was seen repeatedly, ten times or more. The V gene is TRBV5-5, the J gene TRBJ1-1; D possibly corresponds to TRBD1 (5 bases). CDR1 is SGHKS and CDR2 is YYEKEE in the germline V gene (reference sequence). There are 13 residues in the CDR3. The V end was cut by 4 bases, the J end by 1 base, with 8 bases between. The CDR3 loop reads CASSITGNTEAFF. In nucleotides, the CDR3 is TGTGCCAGCAGCATCACAGGGAACACTGAAGCTTTCTTT.

This clonotype was counted only a few times. This chain uses TRBV7-9 with TRBJ2-3; D might be TRBD2 (7 bases). This CDR3 has 17 residues. The V gene lost 1 base and the J gene lost 2 bases, with 16 bases spanning the gap. The V gene's germline CDR1 is SEHNR and CDR2 FQNEAQ (reference sequence). CDR3 in DNA: TGTGCCAGCAGCTTAGTAGGCGCGGGGGCTCTCACAGATACGCAGTATTTT. Protein sequence: CASSLVGAGALTDTQYF.

A few counts support this clonotype. The chain combines TRBV7-2 with TRBJ1-2; no firm D call. V shed 0 bases and J shed 5 bases, with 22 bases lying between them. The CDR3 length is 18 residues. The V gene's germline CDR1 is SGHTA and CDR2 FQGNSA. The CDR3 sequence is CASSLAKRLGGPQYGYTF. Written as DNA, the CDR3 is TGTGCCAGCAGCTTAGCGAAGCGCCTGGGAGGGCCCCAATATGGCTACACCTTC.

This sequence joins TRBV11-1 and TRBJ2-5, with D possibly called TRBD1 or TRBD2 (7 bases each). In germline, CDR1 is SGHAT, CDR2 FQDESV (reference sequence). This CDR3 has 15 residues. Deletions cut 5 bases from V and 3 bases from J, with 16 bases between. The CDR3 DNA reads TGTGCCAGCAGCGCCTTACAGGGGAGGGAAGAGACCCAGTACTTC. As protein: CASSALQGREETQYF.

This clonotype was picked up a small number of times. This chain uses TRBV7-6 with TRBJ2-1; D is uncertain. The V gene lost 1 base and the J gene lost 8 bases, with 6 bases spanning the gap. CDR1 and CDR2 (germline): SGHVS, FNYEAQ. This CDR3 has 12 amino acids. CDR3 DNA: TGTGCCAGCAGCTTAGAGGGCTATGAGCAGTTCTTC. Translating it yields CASSLEGYEQFF.

This clonotype was seen once. This likely comes from a read error, as the CDR3 has no conserved phenylalanine or tryptophan at its end. The V and J genes are TRBV5-6 and TRBJ2-2, with a possible D match to TRBD2 (6 bases). V lost 4 bases and J lost 7, with 14 bases in between. CDR3 length: 14 residues. Germline loops: CDR1 SGHDT, CDR2 YYEEEE. CDR3 loop: CASSPGVNCGELFC. The CDR3 DNA reads as TGTGCCAGCAGCCCGGGAGTGAACTGCGGGGAGCTGTTTTGT.

The chain recombines TRBV5-4 with TRBJ2-1; 7 positions match TRBD1. V lost 4 bases and J lost 5; bases outside the gene matches: 9. Germline V gene data show CDR1 as SGHNT and CDR2 as YYREEE (reference sequence). This CDR3 region has 15 residues. The CDR3: CASSKQGSPHNEQFF. Here the CDR3 DNA reads TGTGCCAGCAGCAAACAGGGGTCCCCACACAATGAGCAGTTCTTC.

The chain recombines TRBV7-8 with TRBJ2-3; D is perhaps TRBD1 or TRBD2 (5 bases each). Trimming stripped 5 bases from V and 4 bases from J, with 16 bases between. This CDR3 region has 15 residues. Germline assignment: CDR1 SGHVS and CDR2 FQNEAQ. CDR3 bases: TGTGCCAGCAGCCGGGACCCTATTCTGGCAGATACGCAGTATTTT. This sequence encodes CASSRDPILADTQYF.

The chain joins TRBV20-1 to TRBJ2-3; 7 bases are shared with TRBD1. The CDR3 length is 13 residues. Looked up from germline, CDR1 is DFQATT and CDR2 is SNEGSKA (reference sequence). Losses at the gene ends were 6 bases for V and 5 bases for J; bases not matched to a gene: 8. The DNA of the CDR3 is TGCAGTGCGACCGGTACAGGGGTAGATACGCAGTATTTT. Translating gives CSATGTGVDTQYF.

This clonotype was counted a few times. The chain recombines TRBV20-1 with TRBJ2-1; D tentatively reads TRBD1 or TRBD2 (7 bases each). Germline CDR1 and CDR2: DFQATT and SNEGSKA (reference sequence). The V and J ends lost 0 bases and 7 bases respectively, with 13 bases between them. The CDR3 has 14 residues. This CDR3 reads CSARDSRGGNEQFF. DNA for the CDR3: TGCAGTGCTAGAGATAGCAGGGGGGGGAATGAGCAGTTCTTC.

This sequence joins TRBV20-1 and TRBJ2-1; D tentatively reads TRBD1 or TRBD2 (5 bases each). CDR3 length: 14 amino acids. Per germline, CDR1 DFQATT and CDR2 SNEGSKA (reference sequence). V was pared by 0 bases and J by 6 bases, with 12 bases between. CDR3 residues: CSARDPRGPNEQFF. Written as DNA, the CDR3 is TGCAGTGCTAGAGACCCCCGGGGCCCCAATGAGCAGTTCTTC.

This clonotype turned up a few times. This chain connects TRBV7-9 to TRBJ1-3; perhaps TRBD1 as D (6 bases). This CDR3 spans 17 amino acids. Between the trimmed V and J ends, which lost 7 bases and 4 bases, there was a span of 23 bases. Germline-derived CDR1 and CDR2 are SEHNR and FQNEAQ (reference sequence). The CDR3 reads CASNPESWGARGNTIYF. CDR3 nucleotide sequence: TGTGCCAGCAACCCAGAGAGCTGGGGGGCGCGAGGAAACACCATATATTTT.

Many counts were recorded for this clonotype. The genes are TRBV5-1 and TRBJ2-1, with D perhaps matching TRBD1 or TRBD2 (7 bases each). The V gene's germline CDR1 is SGHRS and CDR2 YFSETQ. V lost 4 bases and J lost 4, with 15 bases in between. The CDR3 totals 15 residues. CDR3 nucleotides: TGCGCCAGCAGCCTCACAGGGGAGGGATACAATGAGCAGTTCTTC. Its protein is CASSLTGEGYNEQFF.

This clonotype turned up a few times. V usage is TRBV7-2 and J usage is TRBJ2-3; 7 positions match TRBD1. The junction had 11 bases not matched to a gene; V was cut back by 5 bases and J by 3 bases. Germline CDR1 SGHTA, CDR2 FQGNSA. CDR3 length equals 16 residues. The CDR3 sequence: CASSLGDSVITDTQYF. CDR3 nucleotide sequence: TGTGCCAGCAGCCTCGGGGACAGCGTGATTACAGATACGCAGTATTTT.

The genes are TRBV7-3 and TRBJ2-1, with TRBD2 matching 7 bases. After removal of 0 bases from V and 6 bases from J, the junction contained 8 bases not matched to a gene. In germline, CDR1 is SGHTA, CDR2 FQGTGA. CDR3 size: 16 residues. For the CDR3, the DNA is TGTGCCAGCAGCTTAACTACGGGGGGTAGATTCAATGAGCAGTTCTTC. Protein sequence: CASSLTTGGRFNEQFF.

In this sample, this clonotype turned up once. The genes are TRBV11-2 and TRBJ2-1; 8 bases match TRBD2. V lost 1 base, J lost 6 bases, and 5 bases stayed unmatched. CDR1 and CDR2 from the germline V gene are SGHAT and FQNNGV. CDR3 length: 15 amino acids. CDR3 coding DNA: TGTGCCAGCAGCTTAGTACGGGGGGGCATCAATGAGCAGTTCTTC. This gives the protein CASSLVRGGINEQFF. The variable domain in full, with the rest retrieved from reference TRBV11-2 and TRBJ2-1, is EAGVAQSPRYKIIEKRQSVAFWCNPISGHATLYWYQQILGQGPKLLIQFQNNGVVDDSQLPKDRFSAERLKGVDSTLKIQPAKLEDSAVYLCASSLVRGGINEQFFGPGTRLTVL.

This clonotype was seen repeatedly, ten times or more. This chain links TRBV11-1 with TRBJ2-3; the D is unclear. This CDR3 is 15 amino acids long. Trimming cost V 3 bases and J 2 bases, with 12 bases left between them. Germline loops: CDR1 SGHAT, CDR2 FQDESV (reference sequence). CDR3: CASSFTRLFTDTQYF. For the CDR3, the DNA is TGTGCCAGCAGCTTCACTCGCCTCTTCACAGATACGCAGTATTTT.

This clonotype turned up a few times. This chain uses TRBV4-2 with TRBJ1-5; maybe TRBD1 (5 bases). CDR1 LGHNA and CDR2 YNFKEQ come from the germline V gene. The length of the CDR3 is 16 residues. V was trimmed by 0 bases and J by 0 bases, leaving 9 bases between them. This CDR3 reads CASSQDRGDSNQPQHF. The CDR3 nucleotides read TGTGCCAGCAGCCAAGATAGGGGTGATAGCAATCAGCCCCAGCATTTT.

This clonotype has more than one count but fewer than ten. The V gene is TRBV9, the J gene TRBJ2-7; D is possibly TRBD2 (7 bases). V was shortened by 6 bases and J by 5 bases, with 24 bases between the two germline ends. This CDR3 spans 16 amino acids. Germline assignment: CDR1 SGDLS and CDR2 YYNGEE. In DNA, the CDR3 is TGTGCCAGCAATCCCCGAGTGACGGGGGGCATCAACGAGCAGTACTTC. Translation: CASNPRVTGGINEQYF.

The chain employs TRBV5-4 and TRBJ2-3; 7 bases match TRBD1. Trimming at V came to 1 base and at J to 3 bases, leaving 2 bases not matched to a gene. The length of the CDR3 is 14 residues. The V gene's germline CDR1 is SGHNT and CDR2 YYREEE (reference sequence). The CDR3, as DNA: TGTGCCAGCAGCTTGACAGGGGAGACAGATACGCAGTATTTT. Protein sequence: CASSLTGETDTQYF.

The chain employs TRBV18 and TRBJ1-2, with a weak D call TRBD1 (6 bases). Per germline, CDR1 KGHSH and CDR2 LQKENI. The CDR3 length is 13 residues. The V end was cut by 1 base, the J end by 8 bases, with 11 bases between. CDR3: CASSPRAGDGYTF. The CDR3 bases are TGTGCCAGCTCACCACGGGCAGGGGACGGCTACACCTTC.